Sequencing of this T cell receptor (beta chain) was carried out in a study of cytomegalovirus exposure and HLA in healthy donors. PCR employed 60 Vbeta and 13 Jbeta primers. Repertoires were generated with immunoSEQ multiplex PCR, while TCRdb's copy carries only in-frame clones and drops some. Of 150,000 or so clones in the sample, 65% to 75% were seen once. Germline V gene lookup returns CDR1 MGHDK and CDR2 SYGVNS. This CDR3 region has 14 residues. V was pared by 7 bases and J by 0 bases, with 13 bases between. About this clone itself: Its matching antigen is unknown.

Study results and limitations: TCR beta chain V- and J-gene trimming was linked, in a later analysis, to a missense variant in DCLRE1C. The study found most TCR sequences rare, yet found some public TCRs in many donors. A later examination showed that TCR association rates differed by HLA locus, with DRB1 most and HLA-C fewest.

The sequenced sample consisted of PBMCs. J is TRBJ2-7 and V is TRBV25-1; D is perhaps TRBD1 (5 bases). The receptor comes from a human donor in good health. The CDR3 spells CASTQGPSSYEQYF. DNA for the CDR3: TGTGCCAGCACCCAGGGCCCAAGCTCCTACGAGCAGTACTTC.